This section outlines one TCR beta chain sequence together with its context. This sample is drawn from a study of shared T cell receptors in the human thymus. Generated by immunoSEQ multiplex PCR, the TCRdb table keeps only in-frame clones and is missing some. The table records 540,000 or so clones, 70% to 80% of them present only once. This same sample was also part of a study on human thymus T cells.

The receptor comes from a boy in the first two years of life with a congenital heart defect. Material for sequencing was thymocytes.

The CDR3 is CASSPVATATGELFF. The CDR3 DNA is TGCGCCAGCAGCCCAGTAGCGACTGCTACCGGGGAGCTGTTTTTT. The J gene is TRBJ2-2, the V gene TRBV5-1, with a weak D call TRBD2 (5 bases). This CDR3 region has 15 residues. V was shortened by 4 bases and J by 5 bases, with 15 bases between the two germline ends. Germline-derived CDR1 and CDR2 are SGHRS and YFSETQ.